This T cell receptor beta chain was observed in a study of T cells in Graves' hyperthyroidism and ophthalmopathy. Study conclusions and caveats: Most clonotypes expanded in the thyroid (above 0.001) were also present in blood. Prediction of ophthalmopathy progression came a median around 6.1 months pre-onset. Separation of ophthalmopathy from stable hyperthyroidism was achieved by a 13 V-J model.

The junction had 4 bases not matched to a gene; V was cut back by 6 bases and J by 7 bases. Germline V gene sequence: CDR1 SGHTA, CDR2 FQGNSA. There are 15 residues in the CDR3. This clonotype showed up many times. The target antigen is unknown. There were TCR beta CDR3 regions amplified from RNA transcripts. In the first-round RT-PCR of the TCR CDR3, the HTBI primer set was used. From the multiplex PCR reads, TCRdb called clonotypes with MiXCR, one entry per CDR3 protein. Altogether around 280,000 distinct CDR3 sequences are present, more than 10% being singletons, with the ten largest covering around 7.9%.

The rearrangement uses TRBV7-2 and TRBJ2-1; 15 nucleotides match TRBD2. What was sequenced was blood. This sequence originates from a woman in her twenties or thirties with Graves' hyperthyroidism that later progressed to Graves' ophthalmopathy. The CDR3 protein is CASRRTSGGGNEQFF. The CDR3 DNA is TGTGCCAGCAGGCGGACTAGCGGGGGGGGGAATGAGCAGTTCTTC.